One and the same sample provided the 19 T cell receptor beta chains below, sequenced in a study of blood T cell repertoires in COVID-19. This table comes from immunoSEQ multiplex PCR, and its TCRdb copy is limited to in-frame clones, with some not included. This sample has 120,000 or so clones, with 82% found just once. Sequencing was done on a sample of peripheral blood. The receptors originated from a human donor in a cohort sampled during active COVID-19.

The CDR3 DNA reads TGTGCCAGCAGTGATCCCGAGTCTGCTCAGCCCCAGCATTTT. Translating gives CASSDPESAQPQHF. The rearrangement joins TRBV6-1 to TRBJ1-5; D unresolved. Deletions cut 3 bases from V and 6 bases from J, with 12 bases between. Germline-derived CDR1 and CDR2 are MNHNS and SASEGT. The CDR3 has 14 residues.

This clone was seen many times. CDR3 coding DNA: TGTGCCAGCAGTATTAACGGGGGGGCCACAGATACGCAGTATTTT. This encodes CASSINGGATDTQYF. The chain joins TRBV6-4 to TRBJ2-3; 8 bases fit TRBD2. The CDR3 length is 15 residues. Germline V gene sequence: CDR1 MRHNA, CDR2 SNTAGT. Trimming at V came to 5 bases and at J to 2 bases, leaving 6 bases not matched to a gene.

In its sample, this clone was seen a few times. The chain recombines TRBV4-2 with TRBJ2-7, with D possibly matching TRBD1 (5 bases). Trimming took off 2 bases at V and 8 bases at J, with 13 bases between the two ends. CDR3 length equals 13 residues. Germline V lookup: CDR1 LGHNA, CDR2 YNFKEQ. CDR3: CASSQNEGVKQYF. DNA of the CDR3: TGTGCCAGCAGCCAAAACGAAGGGGTTAAGCAGTACTTC.

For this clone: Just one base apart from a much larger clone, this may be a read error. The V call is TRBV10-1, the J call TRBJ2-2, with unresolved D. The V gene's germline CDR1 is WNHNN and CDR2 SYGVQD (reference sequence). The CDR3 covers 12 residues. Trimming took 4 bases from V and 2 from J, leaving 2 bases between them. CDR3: CASSVNTGELFF. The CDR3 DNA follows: TGCGCCAGCAGTGTAAACACCGGGGAGCTGTTTTTT.

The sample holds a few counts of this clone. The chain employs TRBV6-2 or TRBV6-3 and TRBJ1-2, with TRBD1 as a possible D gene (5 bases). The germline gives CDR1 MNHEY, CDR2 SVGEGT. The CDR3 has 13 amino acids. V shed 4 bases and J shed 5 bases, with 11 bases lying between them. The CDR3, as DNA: TGTGCCAGCAGTTTCGCGGGGGTGTATGGCTACACCTTC. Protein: CASSFAGVYGYTF.

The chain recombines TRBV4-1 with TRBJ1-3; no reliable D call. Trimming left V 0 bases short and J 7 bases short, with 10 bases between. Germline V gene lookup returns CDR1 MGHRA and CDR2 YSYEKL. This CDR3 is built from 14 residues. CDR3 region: CASSQDRGTNTIYF. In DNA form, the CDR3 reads TGCGCCAGCAGCCAAGACCGAGGAACCAACACCATATATTTT.

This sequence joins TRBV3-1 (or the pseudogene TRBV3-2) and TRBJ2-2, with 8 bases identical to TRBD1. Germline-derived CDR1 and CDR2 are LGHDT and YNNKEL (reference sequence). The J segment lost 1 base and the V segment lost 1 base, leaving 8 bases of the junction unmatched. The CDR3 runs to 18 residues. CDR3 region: CASSQAVTGVRNTGELFF. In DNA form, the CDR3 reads TGTGCCAGCAGCCAAGCAGTGACAGGGGTGAGGAACACCGGGGAGCTGTTTTTT.

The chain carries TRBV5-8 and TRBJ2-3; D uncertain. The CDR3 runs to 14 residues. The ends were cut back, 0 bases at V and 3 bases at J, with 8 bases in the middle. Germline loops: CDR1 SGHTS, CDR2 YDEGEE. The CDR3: CASSLGYTTDTQYF. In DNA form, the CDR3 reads TGTGCCAGCAGCTTGGGATATACAACAGATACGCAGTATTTT.

CDR3: CASSWGQGFREQFF. In DNA form, the CDR3 reads TGCGCCAGCAGCTGGGGACAGGGGTTCCGGGAGCAGTTCTTC. The J gene is TRBJ2-1, the V gene TRBV5-1; 10 bases fit TRBD1. Germline CDR1 is SGHRS and CDR2 is YFSETQ. Germline trimming cut 3 bases from V and 10 bases from J; bases unmatched to any gene: 7. CDR3 length equals 14 residues. The full variable domain, with the rest looked up from reference TRBV5-1 and TRBJ2-1, is KAGVTQTPRYLIKTRGQQVTLSCSPISGHRSVSWYQQTPGQGLQFLFEYFSETQRNKGNFPGRFSGRQFSNSRSEMNVSTLELGDSALYLCASSWGQGFREQFFGPGTRLTVL.

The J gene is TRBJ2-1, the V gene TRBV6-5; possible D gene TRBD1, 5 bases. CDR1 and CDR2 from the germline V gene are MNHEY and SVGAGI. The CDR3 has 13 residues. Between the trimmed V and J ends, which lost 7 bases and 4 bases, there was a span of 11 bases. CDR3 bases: TGTGCCAGCAAGAGGTCAGGGTACAATGAGCAGTTCTTC. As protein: CASKRSGYNEQFF.

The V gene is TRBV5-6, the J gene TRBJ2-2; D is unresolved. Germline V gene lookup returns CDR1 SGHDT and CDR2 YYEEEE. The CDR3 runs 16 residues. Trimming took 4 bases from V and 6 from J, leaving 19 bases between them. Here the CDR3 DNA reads TGTGCCAGCAGCCTCAGATCCTCTACTATACCCGGGGAGCTGTTTTTT. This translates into CASSLRSSTIPGELFF.

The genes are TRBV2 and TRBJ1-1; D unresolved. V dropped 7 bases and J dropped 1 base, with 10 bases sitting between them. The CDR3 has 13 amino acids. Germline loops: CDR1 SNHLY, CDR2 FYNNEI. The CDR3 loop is CASKYTGNTEAFF. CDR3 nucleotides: TGTGCCAGCAAGTATACGGGGAACACTGAAGCTTTCTTT.

This CDR3 reads CASSQGYAGGSYNEQFF. The CDR3 bases are TGCGCCAGCAGCCAAGGTTACGCGGGGGGGTCCTACAATGAGCAGTTCTTC. The J gene is TRBJ2-1, the V gene TRBV4-1, with TRBD2 identical over 9 bases. The V gene end was trimmed by 1 base and the J gene end by 1 base; junction bases not matched to a gene: 5. CDR1 and CDR2 from the germline V gene are MGHRA and YSYEKL. The CDR3 consists of 17 residues.

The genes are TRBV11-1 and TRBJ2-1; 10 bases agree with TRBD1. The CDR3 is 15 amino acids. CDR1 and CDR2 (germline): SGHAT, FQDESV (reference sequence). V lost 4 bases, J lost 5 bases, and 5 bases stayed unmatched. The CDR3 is CASSSGQGLHNEQFF. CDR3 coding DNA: TGTGCCAGCAGCTCGGGACAGGGGCTCCACAATGAGCAGTTCTTC.

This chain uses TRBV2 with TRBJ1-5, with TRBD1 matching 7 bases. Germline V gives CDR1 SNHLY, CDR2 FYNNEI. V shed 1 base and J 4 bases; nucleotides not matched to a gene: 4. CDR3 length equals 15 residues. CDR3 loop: CASSEEGGGNQPQHF. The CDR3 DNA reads TGTGCCAGCAGTGAAGAAGGGGGCGGGAATCAGCCCCAGCATTTT.

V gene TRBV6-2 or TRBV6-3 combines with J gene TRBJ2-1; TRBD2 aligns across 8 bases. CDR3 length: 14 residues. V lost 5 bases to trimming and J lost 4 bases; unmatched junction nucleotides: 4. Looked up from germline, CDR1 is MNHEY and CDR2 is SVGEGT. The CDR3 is CASSPTSGYNEQFF. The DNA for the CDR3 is TGTGCCAGCAGTCCCACTAGCGGATACAATGAGCAGTTCTTC.

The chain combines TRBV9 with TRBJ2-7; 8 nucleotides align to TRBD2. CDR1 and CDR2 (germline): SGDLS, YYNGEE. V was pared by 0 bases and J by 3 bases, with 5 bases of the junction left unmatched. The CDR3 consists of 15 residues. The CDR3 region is CASSVAPSGGYEQYF. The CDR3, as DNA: TGTGCCAGCAGCGTAGCTCCGAGCGGGGGCTACGAGCAGTACTTC.

Here the CDR3 reads CASTESSGANVLTF. In DNA, the CDR3 is TGTGCCAGTACCGAGAGCTCTGGGGCCAACGTCCTGACTTTC. The chain recombines TRBV19 with TRBJ2-6; D ambiguous. The V and J ends lost 7 bases and 0 bases respectively, with 7 bases between them. Germline loops: CDR1 LNHDA, CDR2 SQIVND (reference sequence). The CDR3 extends over 14 amino acids.

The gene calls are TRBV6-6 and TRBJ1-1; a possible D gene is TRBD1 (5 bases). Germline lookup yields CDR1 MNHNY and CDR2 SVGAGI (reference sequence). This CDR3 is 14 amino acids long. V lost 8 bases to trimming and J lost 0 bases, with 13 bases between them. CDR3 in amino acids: CASGGVLMNTEAFF. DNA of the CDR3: TGTGCCAGCGGGGGGGTTCTAATGAACACTGAAGCTTTCTTT.